This is a list of T cell receptor beta chains from one sample in a study of cytomegalovirus exposure and HLA in healthy donors. This table comes from immunoSEQ multiplex PCR, and its TCRdb copy is limited to in-frame clones, with some not included. There are over 110,000 clones in the sample; over 65% occur only once, and over 2.5% lies in the top ten. The material sequenced was PBMCs. Source of these receptors: a female donor in good health and CMV-seronegative. Both conserved end residues are part of each CDR3. A D gene is named only where the DNA matches it firmly. Rows give clone size only sometimes, using once, few, many, or a class for an expanded clone.

v_call	clone_size	j_call	d_call	cdr3_aa	cdr3_nt
TRBV19	-	TRBJ1-1	TRBD1	CASSPRTGGRSEAFF	TGTGCCAGTAGTCCCCGGACAGGGGGCAGGTCTGAAGCTTTCTTT
TRBV5-1	few	TRBJ2-7	TRBD2	CASSLTSGGLTYEQYF	TGCGCCAGCAGCTTGACTAGCGGGGGGCTTACCTACGAGCAGTACTTC
TRBV6-1	-	TRBJ1-5	-	CASSEGGHQNQPQHF	TGTGCCAGCAGTGAAGGAGGACACCAAAATCAGCCCCAGCATTTT
TRBV10-3	once	TRBJ1-5	TRBD1	CAISESGQGNQPQHF	TGTGCCATCAGTGAGTCCGGACAGGGTAATCAGCCCCAGCATTTT
TRBV7-2	-	TRBJ2-7	-	CASSLEWGSLDF	TGTGCCAGCAGCCTTGAATGGGGCAGTTTAGACTTC
TRBV19	once	TRBJ1-5	-	CASSMGQLNQPQHF	TGTGCCAGTAGTATGGGGCAGCTGAATCAGCCCCAGCATTTT
TRBV7-2	-	TRBJ1-1	-	CASSSRVGDTEAFF	TGTGCCAGCAGCTCCAGGGTCGGAGACACTGAAGCTTTCTTT
TRBV27	-	TRBJ1-2	-	CASSLQGPHYGYTF	TGTGCCAGCAGTTTACAGGGTCCCCACTATGGCTACACCTTC
TRBV7-2	-	TRBJ2-7	-	CASSLGRGTYEQYF	TGTGCCAGCAGCTTAGGTCGGGGAACCTACGAGCAGTACTTC
TRBV30	-	TRBJ2-1	-	CSGYSYNEQFF	TGTAGCGGATACTCCTACAATGAGCAGTTCTTC
TRBV2	few	TRBJ2-4	-	CASSIDRKLAKNIQYF	TGTGCCAGCAGTATTGACAGAAAACTAGCCAAAAACATTCAGTACTTC
TRBV27	-	TRBJ1-5	-	CASSPTGFDTLNQPQHF	TGTGCCAGCAGTCCCACTGGTTTCGACACCTTGAATCAGCCCCAGCATTTT